What follows are 21 T cell receptor beta chains derived from one specimen sequenced in a study of T cell responses to AZD1222 COVID-19 vaccine (dated by TCRdb to the early 2020s). Libraries were constructed by the immunoSEQ multiplex PCR assay. The source is immuneACCESS, and TCRdb retained only in-frame sequences with V and J called. Part of the clones is not carried over; for the studies checked, unresolved V genes explain less than half of this, and the remainder is unexplained. Present in this sample are around 220,000 clones, less than 95% of which were seen just once. The top ten clonotypes cover around 1.7% of the sample. The sample's time point label is to be understood as: about 28 days (+/-7) after the second vaccine dose. The treatment or condition label for this specimen denotes: meningococcal conjugate vaccine given as trial control. The sample consisted of peripheral blood, taken 28 days after the second dose of the MenACWY control vaccine. Every receptor here comes from an adult who received the MenACWY meningococcal vaccine as a control.

This clone was detected once. The rearrangement uses TRBV19 and TRBJ2-7; possible D gene TRBD2, 6 bases. In germline, CDR1 is LNHDA, CDR2 SQIVND (reference sequence). The CDR3 extends over 13 amino acids. The ends were cut back, 3 bases at V and 6 bases at J, with 12 bases in the middle. Here the CDR3 reads CASSIGQGGEQYF. CDR3 DNA sequence: TGTGCCAGTAGTATCGGGCAGGGAGGCGAGCAGTACTTC. The full variable domain, in which reference TRBV19 and TRBJ2-7 provide the parts outside the CDR3, is DGGITQSPKYLFRKEGQNVTLSCEQNLNHDAMYWYRQDPGQGLRLIYYSQIVNDFQKGDIAEGYSVSREKKESFPLTVTSAQKNPTAFYLCASSIGQGGEQYFGPGTRLTVT.

This chain joins TRBV12-3 or TRBV12-4 and TRBJ2-1; no firm D call. V was cut by 8 bases and J by 3 bases, with 8 bases left in between. The CDR3 runs to 12 residues. As DNA, the CDR3 is TGTGCCAGCTCGGTGAGCTACAATGAGCAGTTCTTC. It is translated as CASSVSYNEQFF.

This clone was recorded a few times. The chain joins TRBV11-2 to TRBJ1-1, with D perhaps TRBD1 (5 bases). The CDR3 runs to 14 residues. Germline V CDR1 and CDR2: SGHAT, FQNNGV. V was trimmed by 4 bases and J by 3 bases, leaving 12 bases between them. The CDR3 loop reads CASSSGIGYTEAFF. The CDR3, as DNA: TGTGCCAGCAGCTCAGGGATTGGGTACACTGAAGCTTTCTTT.

The chain couples TRBV19 to TRBJ2-3, with 9 bases lining up with TRBD2. Trimming cost V 3 bases and J 4 bases; bases outside gene matches: 5. CDR3 size: 15 residues. CDR1 and CDR2 (germline): LNHDA, SQIVND (reference sequence). CDR3 amino acids: CASSIIAGDPDTQYF. The CDR3 DNA reads as TGTGCCAGTAGTATTATAGCGGGAGATCCAGATACGCAGTATTTT. The full variable domain, completed using reference TRBV19 and TRBJ2-3, is DGGITQSPKYLFRKEGQNVTLSCEQNLNHDAMYWYRQDPGQGLRLIYYSQIVNDFQKGDIAEGYSVSREKKESFPLTVTSAQKNPTAFYLCASSIIAGDPDTQYFGPGTRLTVL.

This clone turned up a few times. V usage is TRBV7-8 and J usage is TRBJ2-2; D perhaps matches TRBD1 (6 bases). The CDR3 extends over 16 amino acids. Germline V gene lookup returns CDR1 SGHVS and CDR2 FQNEAQ. The V and J ends lost 5 bases and 6 bases respectively, with 19 bases between them. Here the CDR3 DNA reads TGTGCCAGCAGCCCCTCCGCGGTGGGGGCCCCCGGGGAGCTGTTTTTT. This gives the protein CASSPSAVGAPGELFF.

The CDR3, as DNA: TGTGCCAGCAGCTTAATGTTGGGTAATGAAAAACTGTTTTTT. Translation: CASSLMLGNEKLFF. V usage is TRBV13 and J usage is TRBJ1-4; D is ambiguous. V shed 2 bases and J shed 4 bases, with 8 bases lying between them. The CDR3 contains 14 residues. Germline V lookup: CDR1 PRHDT, CDR2 FYEKMQ (reference sequence).

The chain is built from TRBV6-1 and TRBJ2-5; TRBD1 or TRBD2 may be the D gene (5 bases each). From germline, CDR1 is MNHNS and CDR2 SASEGT. This CDR3 contains 16 residues. The V end lost 4 bases, the J end lost 2 bases, and 17 bases lay between the germline ends. CDR3 loop: CASSALQKGRQETQYF. The DNA for the CDR3 is TGTGCCAGCAGTGCCCTTCAAAAGGGACGACAAGAGACCCAGTACTTC.

CDR3: CASSIPGQGSGNQPQHF. DNA for the CDR3: TGTGCCAGTAGTATCCCCGGACAGGGAAGCGGCAATCAGCCCCAGCATTTT. V is TRBV19 and J is TRBJ1-5; TRBD1 matches 8 bases. Germline V gives CDR1 LNHDA, CDR2 SQIVND (reference sequence). CDR3 size: 17 residues. V trimming: 3 bases; J trimming: 2 bases; junction bases outside the gene matches: 9.

The chain uses TRBV5-5 and TRBJ2-6; D gene uncertain. The V gene's germline CDR1 is SGHKS and CDR2 YYEKEE (reference sequence). The CDR3 spans 14 residues. Trimming took 8 bases from V and 4 from J, leaving 13 bases between them. Written as DNA, the CDR3 is TGTGCCAGTAAAGGGCGGAGCGGGGCCAACGTCCTGACTTTC. This translates into CASKGRSGANVLTF.

This clone showed up just once. The chain joins TRBV5-4 to TRBJ1-4, with 10 nucleotides matching TRBD1. V was clipped by 4 bases and J by 8 bases; unmatched bases: 8. The CDR3 runs to 15 residues. Germline values: CDR1 SGHNT, CDR2 YYREEE (reference sequence). The CDR3 nucleotides are TGTGCCAGCAGCCCTGACAGGGGGCGCGGGGAAAAACTGTTTTTT. Its protein product is CASSPDRGRGEKLFF.

The chain joins TRBV4-2 to TRBJ2-7; D is perhaps TRBD1 (5 bases). Trimming removed 4 bases at V and 0 bases at J, with 10 bases between. The germline gives CDR1 LGHNA, CDR2 YNFKEQ. This CDR3 region has 14 residues. CDR3 residues: CASSRGGSSYEQYF. CDR3 DNA: TGTGCCAGCAGCCGGGGCGGTAGCTCCTACGAGCAGTACTTC.

The genes are TRBV5-1 and TRBJ2-1, with D perhaps matching TRBD1 (5 bases). Looked up from germline, CDR1 is SGHRS and CDR2 is YFSETQ. Trimming took off 4 bases at V and 5 bases at J, with 13 bases between the two ends. The CDR3 covers 14 residues. The CDR3 region has the DNA TGCGCCAGCAGCCAGGGTGGTTACAACAATGAGCAGTTCTTC. Encoded protein: CASSQGGYNNEQFF. The full variable domain, in which reference TRBV5-1 and TRBJ2-1 provide the parts outside the CDR3, is KAGVTQTPRYLIKTRGQQVTLSCSPISGHRSVSWYQQTPGQGLQFLFEYFSETQRNKGNFPGRFSGRQFSNSRSEMNVSTLELGDSALYLCASSQGGYNNEQFFGPGTRLTVL.

The chain carries TRBV13 and TRBJ2-2; 8 bases agree with TRBD1. The J segment lost 3 bases and the V segment lost 6 bases, leaving 3 bases of the junction unmatched. CDR3 length: 14 residues. Germline V gene lookup returns CDR1 PRHDT and CDR2 FYEKMQ (reference sequence). This CDR3 is CASRQQGDTGELFF. CDR3 DNA: TGTGCCAGCAGACAACAGGGGGACACCGGGGAGCTGTTTTTT.

The chain combines TRBV28 with TRBJ2-2; D is perhaps TRBD1 (5 bases). This CDR3 region has 14 residues. CDR1 is MDHEN and CDR2 is SYDVKM in the germline V gene. V gave up 4 bases and J gave up 5 bases, with 11 bases separating them. CDR3 loop: CASSSPRGTGELFF. The CDR3 DNA sequence: TGTGCCAGCAGTTCCCCAAGGGGAACCGGGGAGCTGTTTTTT.

The chain carries TRBV3-1 (or the pseudogene TRBV3-2) and TRBJ1-2; 7 bases match TRBD1. V shed 0 bases and J 2 bases; nucleotides not matched to a gene: 6. In germline, CDR1 is LGHDT, CDR2 YNNKEL (reference sequence). The CDR3 runs to 16 residues. The CDR3 sequence is CASSQDSPGGNYGYTF. Written as DNA, the CDR3 is TGTGCCAGCAGCCAAGATTCGCCAGGGGGAAACTATGGCTACACCTTC.

The rearrangement links TRBV6-5 to TRBJ1-2; a possible D gene is TRBD1 (5 bases). The V gene lost 6 bases and the J gene lost 4 bases, with 9 bases spanning the gap. This CDR3 comprises 12 residues. Germline V gene sequence: CDR1 MNHEY, CDR2 SVGAGI. The DNA of the CDR3 is TGTGCCAGCAGCGTAGACAGCTATGGCTACACCTTC. The encoded protein is CASSVDSYGYTF.

This clone was seen only a few times. The sample holds other DNA sequences that translate to the same CDR3. The V call is TRBV6-2 or TRBV6-3, the J call TRBJ1-5; D unresolved. V lost 6 bases, J lost 6 bases, and 15 bases lay in between. Germline-derived CDR1 and CDR2 are MNHEY and SVGEGT. The CDR3 contains 14 residues. The CDR3 region has the DNA TGTGCCAGCAGCCCCCGGACTGCAACTCAGCCCCAGCATTTT. This encodes CASSPRTATQPQHF.

V and J are TRBV6-5 and TRBJ2-7; unclear D gene. V dropped 0 bases and J dropped 1 base, with 10 bases sitting between them. Looked up from germline, CDR1 is MNHEY and CDR2 is SVGAGI. This CDR3 is built from 15 residues. CDR3 coding DNA: TGTGCCAGCAGTTACTCGACGGCGCCTTCCTACGAGCAGTACTTC. Translated, it gives CASSYSTAPSYEQYF.

The V and J genes are TRBV6-5 and TRBJ1-1; D is unclear. The CDR3 has 16 residues. The V gene lost 0 bases and the J gene lost 4 bases, with 15 bases spanning the gap. Germline CDR1 and CDR2: MNHEY and SVGAGI. The CDR3 bases are TGTGCCAGCAGTTACTCACCCGGAACGGGGAGCACTGAAGCTTTCTTT. Its protein product is CASSYSPGTGSTEAFF.

The chain joins TRBV7-3 to TRBJ2-1; no definite D call. V was pared by 3 bases and J by 0 bases, with 3 bases between. The CDR3 runs to 13 residues. CDR1 is SGHTA, CDR2 FQGTGA, per germline. CDR3 sequence: CASSLSSYNEQFF. The DNA of the CDR3 is TGTGCCAGCAGCTTGAGCTCCTACAATGAGCAGTTCTTC.

V gene TRBV2 combines with J gene TRBJ1-2; unclear D gene. The germline CDR1 and CDR2 sequences are SNHLY and FYNNEI. The CDR3 contains 13 residues. The V end lost 3 bases, the J end lost 4 bases, and 9 bases lay between the germline ends. The DNA of the CDR3 is TGTGCCAGCAGTGAGGCCAGAAGCTATGGCTACACCTTC. Protein sequence: CASSEARSYGYTF.